Presented here are 18 T cell receptor beta chains from one specimen sequenced in a study of OX40 agonist ivuxolimab in advanced cancers. The method was the immunoSEQ multiplex PCR assay. TCRdb holds this immuneACCESS table with in-frame rearrangements only. Some clones are missing; in checked studies, unresolved V genes explain under half, and the rest has no known cause. This sample holds some 150,000 clones; 93% were observed only once. The leading ten clones occupy approximately 0.99% of the sample. The sequences come from CD4+ or CD8+ T cells sorted from blood, collected in a trial of the OX40 agonist ivuxolimab. These receptors all stem from an adult with an advanced solid tumor such as melanoma, head and neck, liver or kidney cancer.

The sample holds one count of this clone. The chain carries TRBV7-2 and TRBJ1-2, with 7 bases fitting TRBD1. This CDR3 is built from 15 residues. Germline loops: CDR1 SGHTA, CDR2 FQGNSA. Trimming took 4 bases from V and 4 from J; bases not matched to a gene: 9. As DNA, the CDR3 is TGTGCCAGCAGCTCGAGGGGGACAGAGGGCTATGGCTACACCTTC. Translating gives CASSSRGTEGYGYTF. The variable domain in full, completed from reference TRBV7-2 and TRBJ1-2, reads GAGVSQSPSNKVTEKGKDVELRCDPISGHTALYWYRQSLGQGLEFLIYFQGNSAPDKSGLPSDRFSAERTGGSVSTLTIQRTQQEDSAVYLCASSSRGTEGYGYTFGSGTRLTVV.

The chain carries TRBV19 and TRBJ2-2; D might be TRBD1 (7 bases). CDR3 size: 13 residues. The V and J ends lost 9 bases and 7 bases respectively, with 15 bases between them. Germline V gene lookup returns CDR1 LNHDA and CDR2 SQIVND (reference sequence). As DNA, the CDR3 is TGTGCCAGCTCAGGGGGGCAGGTCGGGGAGCTGTTTTTT. Amino acid sequence: CASSGGQVGELFF.

CDR3 protein: CASRTSPPGGETQYF. CDR3 in DNA: TGTGCCAGCAGAACCTCCCCCCCGGGGGGAGAGACCCAGTACTTC. The V and J genes are TRBV6-5 and TRBJ2-5; 7 bases are a match to TRBD2. V was clipped by 6 bases and J by 4 bases; unmatched bases: 11. This CDR3 is built from 15 residues. Per the germline V gene, CDR1 is MNHEY and CDR2 is SVGAGI.

This rearrangement joins TRBV6-6 to TRBJ2-7; TRBD2 might be the D (5 bases). Germline V gene data show CDR1 as MNHNY and CDR2 as SVGAGI (reference sequence). This CDR3 has 13 amino acids. The V and J ends lost 4 bases and 6 bases respectively, with 13 bases between them. The CDR3 nucleotides read TGTGCCAGCAGTTTCGATCTAGCCGGCGAGCAGTACTTC. Encoded protein: CASSFDLAGEQYF.

The genes are TRBV5-1 and TRBJ2-5; possibly TRBD2 for D (6 bases). The V end lost 0 bases, the J end lost 2 bases, and 14 bases lay between the germline ends. Germline V gives CDR1 SGHRS, CDR2 YFSETQ. The CDR3 contains 16 residues. Written as DNA, the CDR3 is TGCGCCAGCAGCTTGGGGGTTAGCGGACCTCAAGAGACCCAGTACTTC. Encoded protein: CASSLGVSGPQETQYF.

The genes are TRBV5-3 and TRBJ1-5; D is possibly TRBD1 (6 bases). Being an ORF, TRBV5-3 has a function that is uncertain. CDR3 size: 16 residues. Deletions cut 4 bases from V and 3 bases from J, with 17 bases between. The CDR3 is CARSKVGQGPNQPQHF. The CDR3, as DNA: TGTGCCAGAAGCAAAGTGGGACAAGGACCCAATCAGCCCCAGCATTTT.

V and J are TRBV28 and TRBJ2-3, with TRBD2 as a possible D gene (6 bases). V was shortened by 5 bases and J by 3 bases, with 18 bases between the two germline ends. The CDR3 runs to 16 residues. Germline CDR1 and CDR2: MDHEN and SYDVKM. CDR3 coding DNA: TGTGCCAGCAGTACTCATTGGGGGGTCAAAACAGATACGCAGTATTTT. It is translated as CASSTHWGVKTDTQYF.

V is TRBV7-2 and J is TRBJ2-5; the D is unclear. The germline V and J ends were trimmed by 5 bases and 4 bases, with 14 bases remaining between them. From germline, CDR1 is SGHTA and CDR2 FQGNSA. The CDR3 has 14 residues. The chain's CDR3 is CASSPSGPRETQYF. DNA for the CDR3: TGTGCCAGCAGCCCCTCTGGGCCACGAGAGACCCAGTACTTC.

The chain recombines TRBV28 with TRBJ2-7; D perhaps matches TRBD1 (6 bases). This CDR3 region has 13 residues. V gave up 5 bases and J gave up 12 bases, with 20 bases separating them. Germline CDR1 is MDHEN and CDR2 is SYDVKM. The CDR3 region has the DNA TGTGCCAGCAGTCGAAGAGACAGGCCCATGGGGTACTTC. Its protein is CASSRRDRPMGYF. The entire variable domain, with the rest obtained from reference TRBV28 and TRBJ2-7, is as follows: DVKVTQSSRYLVKRTGEKVFLECVQDMDHENMFWYRQDPGLGLRLIYFSYDVKMKEKGDIPEGYSVSREKKERFSLILESASTNQTSMYLCASSRRDRPMGYFGPGTRLTVT.

The V call is TRBV28, the J call TRBJ1-2; tentatively, D is TRBD1 (5 bases). Trimming cost V 9 bases and J 4 bases, with 9 bases left between them. The CDR3 is made up of 11 amino acids. Germline V CDR1 and CDR2: MDHEN, SYDVKM. The CDR3 reads CASGGGYGYTF. The CDR3 nucleotides read TGTGCCAGTGGCGGGGGCTATGGCTACACCTTC.

The chain has TRBV7-2 and TRBJ2-7; weak D call: TRBD1 (6 bases). This CDR3 has 16 amino acids. The germline V gene has CDR1 SGHTA and CDR2 FQGNSA. The V end was cut by 0 bases, the J end by 6 bases, with 18 bases between. CDR3 nucleotides: TGTGCCAGCAGCTTAGCTTCCGGGACACGGCCGGGCGAGCAGTACTTC. It is translated as CASSLASGTRPGEQYF.

V is TRBV14 and J is TRBJ2-2, with a tentative D call TRBD2 (5 bases). V was shortened by 4 bases and J by 6 bases, with 15 bases between the two germline ends. The germline V gene has CDR1 SGHDN and CDR2 FVKESK. CDR3 length equals 15 residues. CDR3 residues: CASSPGPSRPGELFF. The CDR3 DNA reads as TGTGCCAGCAGCCCGGGTCCTAGCAGGCCCGGGGAGCTGTTTTTT.

The rearrangement joins TRBV5-1 to TRBJ2-1; TRBD2 aligns across 9 bases. Trimming cost V 6 bases and J 2 bases; bases outside gene matches: 3. This CDR3 has 14 amino acids. Germline V gene lookup returns CDR1 SGHRS and CDR2 YFSETQ. The DNA of the CDR3 is TGCGCCAGCAACCTAGCGGGGCCCTACAATGAGCAGTTCTTC. Protein: CASNLAGPYNEQFF.

The rearrangement uses TRBV6-6 and TRBJ2-7; possible D gene TRBD2, 6 bases. This CDR3 is built from 14 residues. Germline CDR1 MNHNY, CDR2 SVGAGI (reference sequence). V lost 8 bases, J lost 4 bases, and 18 bases lay in between. The CDR3 is CASSIGGNRYEQYF. CDR3 bases: TGTGCCAGCTCTATCGGGGGAAACCGTTACGAGCAGTACTTC.

This chain uses TRBV6-5 with TRBJ2-7, with 7 bases lining up with TRBD2. The CDR3 runs to 14 residues. The germline gives CDR1 MNHEY, CDR2 SVGAGI. Trimming at V came to 5 bases and at J to 2 bases, leaving 6 bases not matched to a gene. The CDR3 region is CASSDGGSTYEQYF. CDR3 in DNA: TGTGCCAGCAGTGACGGGGGGTCGACCTACGAGCAGTACTTC.

This clone was counted between two and nine times. The chain recombines TRBV7-2 with TRBJ1-2, with D hard to call. With 7 bases removed from V and 4 bases from J, the gap between germline ends came to 10 bases. Germline values: CDR1 SGHTA, CDR2 FQGNSA. The CDR3 is made up of 12 amino acids. The CDR3 sequence is CASTENSYGYTF. CDR3 in DNA: TGTGCCAGCACCGAAAACAGCTATGGCTACACCTTC.

V usage is TRBV7-9 and J usage is TRBJ2-6; 7 bases agree with TRBD1. The CDR3 totals 15 residues. Germline V gene lookup returns CDR1 SEHNR and CDR2 FQNEAQ (reference sequence). V lost 5 bases and J lost 2; bases outside the gene matches: 3. CDR3 loop: CASSPQGAGANVLTF. The CDR3 region has the DNA TGTGCCAGCAGCCCCCAGGGGGCTGGGGCCAACGTCCTGACTTTC.

The chain is built from TRBV25-1 and TRBJ2-7, with D unresolved. The CDR3 is 13 residues long. Trimming cost V 5 bases and J 7 bases, with 15 bases left between them. Germline CDR1 MGHDK, CDR2 SYGVNS. The CDR3 protein is CASSNRRLGEQYF. CDR3 nucleotide sequence: TGTGCCAGCAGTAATAGACGGCTCGGGGAGCAGTACTTC.